This TCR beta chain appears in the sequencing data of a study of blood T cell repertoires in COVID-19. Study context: Collection of acute and convalescent COVID-19 samples took place in the United States, Italy and Spain. The analysed material was cDNA or gDNA that came from T cells, B-cell-depleted T cells, or PBMCs.

Measured with immunoSEQ multiplex PCR; TCRdb has only the in-frame clones, and not every one. The repertoire holds about 69,000 clones, with 70% to 90% as singletons. The CDR3 is 14 residues long. Germline-derived CDR1 and CDR2 are SGHRS and YFSETQ. Trimming shortened V by 1 base and J by 5 bases, and 12 bases separated the two germline ends. The sample was peripheral blood. The clonotype comes from a man in his forties with COVID-19, enrolled during active disease. J is TRBJ2-5 and V is TRBV5-1; D is unresolved. The CDR3 loop reads CASSLRNGPETQYF. For the CDR3, the DNA is TGCGCCAGCAGCTTGAGAAACGGTCCGGAGACCCAGTACTTC.